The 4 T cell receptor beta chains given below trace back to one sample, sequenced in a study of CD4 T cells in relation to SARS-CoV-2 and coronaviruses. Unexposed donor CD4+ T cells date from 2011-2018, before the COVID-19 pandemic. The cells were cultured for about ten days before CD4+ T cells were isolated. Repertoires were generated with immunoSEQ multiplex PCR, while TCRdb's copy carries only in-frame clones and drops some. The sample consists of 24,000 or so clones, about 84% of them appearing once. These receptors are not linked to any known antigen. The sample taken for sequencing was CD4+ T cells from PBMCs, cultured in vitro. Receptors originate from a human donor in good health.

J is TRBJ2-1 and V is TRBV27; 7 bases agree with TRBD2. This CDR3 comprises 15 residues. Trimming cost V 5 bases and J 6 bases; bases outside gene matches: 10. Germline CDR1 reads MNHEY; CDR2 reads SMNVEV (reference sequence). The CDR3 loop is CASSTSGTWGNEQFF. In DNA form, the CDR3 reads TGTGCCAGCAGTACAAGCGGGACTTGGGGCAATGAGCAGTTCTTC.

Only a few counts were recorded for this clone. The CDR3, as DNA: TGTGCCAGTACCGGCACTCTGCCTAACTCTGGGGCCAACGTCCTGACTTTC. Its translation is CASTGTLPNSGANVLTF. The chain is built from TRBV19 and TRBJ2-6; unclear D gene. V was clipped by 7 bases and J by 0 bases, with 16 bases between them. Germline lookup yields CDR1 LNHDA and CDR2 SQIVND (reference sequence). The CDR3 has 17 residues. The variable domain in full, with the rest retrieved from reference TRBV19 and TRBJ2-6, is DGGITQSPKYLFRKEGQNVTLSCEQNLNHDAMYWYRQDPGQGLRLIYYSQIVNDFQKGDIAEGYSVSREKKESFPLTVTSAQKNPTAFYLCASTGTLPNSGANVLTFGAGSRLTVL.

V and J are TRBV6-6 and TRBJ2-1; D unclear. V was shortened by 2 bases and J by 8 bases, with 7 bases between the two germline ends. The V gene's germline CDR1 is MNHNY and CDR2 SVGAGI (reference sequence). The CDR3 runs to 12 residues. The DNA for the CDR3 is TGTGCCAGCAGTTACACTCAAGATGAGCAGTTCTTC. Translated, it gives CASSYTQDEQFF.

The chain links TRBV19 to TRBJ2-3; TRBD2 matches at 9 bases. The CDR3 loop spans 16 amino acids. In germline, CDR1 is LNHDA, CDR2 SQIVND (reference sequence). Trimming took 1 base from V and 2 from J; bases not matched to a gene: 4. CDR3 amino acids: CASSIGTSVITDTQYF. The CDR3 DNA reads TGTGCCAGTAGTATAGGGACTAGCGTAATCACAGATACGCAGTATTTT.